This entry features one TCR beta chain sequence. Antigen unknown. The sample carries other DNA sequences with the same CDR3. These data originate in a study of T cell responses to AZD1222 COVID-19 vaccine. General study points: Only a handful of AZD1222 recipients, roughly 6 in all, had baseline seropositivity. Repertoires were obtained solely post-peak T cell response. Most donors were white British, females outnumbered males, and clonal diversity was possibly underestimated.

The CDR3 totals 13 residues. V was pared by 1 base and J by 5 bases, with 9 bases between. Germline CDR1 reads SGHRS; CDR2 reads YFSETQ. Only in-frame clones appear in the TCRdb table, and some are missing; sequencing was by immunoSEQ multiplex PCR. The table includes approximately 140,000 clones, roughly 94% detected once. The genes are TRBV5-1 and TRBJ1-2; D gene unclear. The clonotype was recovered from an adult in good health. The source material was peripheral blood, sampled on day 0 of AZD1222 vaccination. Here the CDR3 reads CASSLSSGYGYTF. The CDR3 DNA follows: TGCGCCAGCAGCTTGTCGTCCGGGTATGGCTACACCTTC. Supplemented by reference TRBV5-1 and TRBJ1-2, the full variable domain reads KAGVTQTPRYLIKTRGQQVTLSCSPISGHRSVSWYQQTPGQGLQFLFEYFSETQRNKGNFPGRFSGRQFSNSRSEMNVSTLELGDSALYLCASSLSSGYGYTFGSGTRLTVV.